What follows are 25 T cell receptor beta chains derived from one specimen sequenced in a study of OX40 agonist ivuxolimab in advanced cancers. The repertoire was sequenced with immunoSEQ multiplex PCR; TCRdb's copy has only in-frame clones and lacks some. This table has roughly 53,000 clones, approximately 90% appearing once. Sequencing was performed on CD4+ or CD8+ T cells sorted from blood, taken in a trial of the OX40 agonist ivuxolimab. Every receptor here comes from an adult with an advanced solid tumor such as melanoma, head and neck, liver or kidney cancer.

This clone was seen only once. This sequence joins TRBV6-4 and TRBJ1-5, with D possibly TRBD1 on 6 matching bases. The CDR3 length is 14 residues. CDR1 MRHNA and CDR2 SNTAGT come from the germline V gene. Trimming removed 5 bases from V and 2 bases from J, with 10 bases in between. CDR3 sequence: CASSSEGGNQPQHF. The CDR3 DNA reads as TGTGCCAGCAGTTCCGAGGGGGGCAATCAGCCCCAGCATTTT.

The chain joins TRBV19 to TRBJ2-6; possibly TRBD1 for D (6 bases). Germline V gene lookup returns CDR1 LNHDA and CDR2 SQIVND (reference sequence). The germline V and J ends were trimmed by 5 bases and 0 bases, with 11 bases remaining between them. This CDR3 has 16 residues. The CDR3 coding sequence is TGTGCCAGTAGTCTACGGGACATCTCTGGGGCCAACGTCCTGACTTTC. This gives the protein CASSLRDISGANVLTF. Full variable domain (missing parts from reference TRBV19 and TRBJ2-6): DGGITQSPKYLFRKEGQNVTLSCEQNLNHDAMYWYRQDPGQGLRLIYYSQIVNDFQKGDIAEGYSVSREKKESFPLTVTSAQKNPTAFYLCASSLRDISGANVLTFGAGSRLTVL.

This chain connects TRBV7-9 to TRBJ1-3, with a tentative D call TRBD1 (6 bases). This CDR3 is 15 amino acids long. Germline V gene sequence: CDR1 SEHNR, CDR2 FQNEAQ (reference sequence). V was pared by 5 bases and J by 4 bases, with 15 bases between. CDR3 bases: TGTGCCAGCAGCAATGAGGGGGTGTTAGGAAACACCATATATTTT. This gives the protein CASSNEGVLGNTIYF.

Written as DNA, the CDR3 is TGTGCCAGCAGCTCGGAGAGGGGTTACGAGCAGTACTTC. Its translation is CASSSERGYEQYF. The chain is built from TRBV7-9 and TRBJ2-5, with D perhaps TRBD1 or TRBD2 (5 bases each). The DNA end favors TRBJ2-7, so the J call may be wrong. CDR1 is SEHNR, CDR2 FQNEAQ, per germline (reference sequence). The CDR3 is 13 amino acids.

This clone has more than one count but fewer than ten. The rearrangement links TRBV5-1 to TRBJ1-5, with 11 nucleotides matching TRBD1. The CDR3 covers 16 residues. Germline-derived CDR1 and CDR2 are SGHRS and YFSETQ. After removal of 2 bases from V and 5 bases from J, the junction contained 6 bases not matched to a gene. The DNA for the CDR3 is TGCGCCAGCAGCTTCTCCGGGACAGGGGGAGATCAGCCCCAGCATTTT. It specifies CASSFSGTGGDQPQHF. Based on the CDR3 plus reference TRBV5-1 and TRBJ1-5, the full variable domain is KAGVTQTPRYLIKTRGQQVTLSCSPISGHRSVSWYQQTPGQGLQFLFEYFSETQRNKGNFPGRFSGRQFSNSRSEMNVSTLELGDSALYLCASSFSGTGGDQPQHFGDGTRLSIL.

This chain connects TRBV5-1 to TRBJ2-5; 8 bases are a match to TRBD2. Germline-derived CDR1 and CDR2 are SGHRS and YFSETQ. With 0 bases clipped from V and 5 bases from J, the junction kept 3 bases outside the gene matches. This CDR3 has 14 amino acids. Here the CDR3 reads CASSLAGRDETQYF. The DNA of the CDR3 is TGCGCCAGCAGCTTGGCCGGGAGGGACGAGACCCAGTACTTC.

The CDR3 here is CASSGRGEYQPQHF. The CDR3 region has the DNA TGTGCCAGCAGCGGTAGGGGAGAATATCAGCCCCAGCATTTT. The chain carries TRBV7-2 and TRBJ1-5; tentatively, D is TRBD1 (5 bases). The V end was cut by 5 bases, the J end by 5 bases, with 13 bases between. CDR3 length: 14 amino acids. The germline CDR1 and CDR2 sequences are SGHTA and FQGNSA. The whole variable domain, remainder taken from reference TRBV7-2 and TRBJ1-5, is GAGVSQSPSNKVTEKGKDVELRCDPISGHTALYWYRQSLGQGLEFLIYFQGNSAPDKSGLPSDRFSAERTGGSVSTLTIQRTQQEDSAVYLCASSGRGEYQPQHFGDGTRLSIL.

As to this clone: One end of the junction varies from germline; a read error may be responsible. Additional DNA sequences in this sample encode the identical CDR3. The chain links TRBV14 to TRBJ2-2, with D possibly matching TRBD2 (5 bases). Germline V gives CDR1 SGHDN, CDR2 FVKESK. This CDR3 comprises 14 residues. The CDR3: CASSRYTNTGELFF. CDR3 in DNA: TGTGCCAGCAGCCGTTACACGAACACCGGGGAGCTGTTCTTT.

The chain couples TRBV5-8 to TRBJ2-5; D is unclear. CDR1 is SGHTS, CDR2 YDEGEE, per germline. Trimming stripped 3 bases from V and 2 bases from J, with 14 bases between. The CDR3 totals 15 residues. As DNA, the CDR3 is TGTGCCAGCAGCTCCTATCGACGGATTCAAGAGACCCAGTACTTC. This sequence encodes CASSSYRRIQETQYF.

As for this clone: This sample also contains other DNA sequences that code for the same CDR3. The rearrangement uses TRBV7-2 and TRBJ1-5, with D hard to call. CDR1 SGHTA and CDR2 FQGNSA come from the germline V gene. CDR3 length: 15 residues. The V gene lost 5 bases and the J gene lost 11 bases, with 22 bases spanning the gap. CDR3 residues: CASSQSGGPSSAQHF. In DNA form, the CDR3 reads TGTGCCAGCAGCCAAAGCGGAGGCCCTTCGTCGGCCCAGCATTTT.

This clone was observed a few times. The chain joins TRBV12-5 to TRBJ2-1; 16 nucleotides match TRBD2. The CDR3 consists of 16 residues. V dropped 6 bases and J dropped 6; count of bases not matched to a gene: 5. From germline, CDR1 is LGHNT and CDR2 FRNRAP. CDR3 region: CASGPGTSGRANEQFF. CDR3 coding DNA: TGTGCTAGTGGACCCGGGACTAGCGGGAGGGCCAATGAGCAGTTCTTC.

The chain joins TRBV29-1 to TRBJ2-5, with 7 bases that match TRBD1. Germline-derived CDR1 and CDR2 are SQVTM and ANQGSEA. The CDR3 totals 12 residues. V was clipped by 3 bases and J by 2 bases; unmatched bases: 0. This CDR3 reads CSVDRGQETQYF. The CDR3 DNA reads as TGCAGCGTTGACAGGGGGCAAGAGACCCAGTACTTC.

V usage is TRBV6-1 and J usage is TRBJ2-7; TRBD2 might be the D (6 bases). This CDR3 is 14 amino acids long. V shed 6 bases and J shed 2 bases, with 14 bases lying between them. Per the germline V gene, CDR1 is MNHNS and CDR2 is SASEGT. The CDR3 region has the DNA TGTGCCAGCAGAAGGGTAGCGGAAGCCTACGAGCAGTACTTC. This gives the protein CASRRVAEAYEQYF.

The rearrangement joins TRBV28 to TRBJ2-7; D is ambiguous. V was shortened by 8 bases and J by 2 bases, with 16 bases between the two germline ends. CDR3 length: 14 residues. Germline values: CDR1 MDHEN, CDR2 SYDVKM. The CDR3, as DNA: TGTGCCAGCGCACCGAGGCCCGAGGCCTACGAGCAGTACTTC. The encoded protein is CASAPRPEAYEQYF. Full variable domain (rest looked up from reference TRBV28 and TRBJ2-7): DVKVTQSSRYLVKRTGEKVFLECVQDMDHENMFWYRQDPGLGLRLIYFSYDVKMKEKGDIPEGYSVSREKKERFSLILESASTNQTSMYLCASAPRPEAYEQYFGPGTRLTVT.

The genes are TRBV11-2 and TRBJ2-1; tentatively, D is TRBD1 (6 bases). Germline V CDR1 and CDR2: SGHAT, FQNNGV. This CDR3 is 14 amino acids long. V lost 2 bases, J lost 1 base, and 6 bases lay in between. The CDR3 loop is CASSLQGSYNEQFF. The CDR3, as DNA: TGTGCCAGCAGCTTACAGGGGTCCTACAATGAGCAGTTCTTC.

In this sample, this clone turned up once. This chain links TRBV19 with TRBJ1-2; D call uncertain. CDR3 size: 12 residues. Trimming left V 7 bases short and J 5 bases short, with 11 bases between. Germline V gene lookup returns CDR1 LNHDA and CDR2 SQIVND (reference sequence). CDR3 in DNA: TGTGCCAGTAATTCAGAAATATATGGCTACACCTTC. This codes for CASNSEIYGYTF.

This clone was detected once. J is TRBJ1-3 and V is TRBV6-4, with 7 bases that match TRBD1. The CDR3 is made up of 20 amino acids. Per the germline V gene, CDR1 is MRHNA and CDR2 is SNTAGT. With V trimmed by 3 bases and J by 4 bases, 21 bases remained unmatched. The CDR3 region is CASSELADRPQSGEGNTIYF. DNA for the CDR3: TGTGCCAGCAGTGAACTGGCGGACAGGCCCCAAAGCGGCGAAGGAAACACCATATATTTT.

This chain uses TRBV5-4 with TRBJ2-2; tentative D call: TRBD1 (5 bases). There are 15 residues in the CDR3. Germline CDR1 SGHNT, CDR2 YYREEE (reference sequence). V was cut by 3 bases and J by 0 bases, with 9 bases left in between. CDR3 sequence (DNA): TGTGCCAGCAGCTCAGACAGAACGAACACCGGGGAGCTGTTTTTT. Residues: CASSSDRTNTGELFF.

The chain carries TRBV7-2 and TRBJ2-7; D remains unclear. Per germline, CDR1 SGHTA and CDR2 FQGNSA. The ends were cut back, 5 bases at V and 2 bases at J, with 13 bases in the middle. This CDR3 contains 14 residues. The CDR3 region is CASSPLGHTYEQYF. The CDR3 DNA reads TGTGCCAGCAGCCCGCTGGGTCATACCTACGAGCAGTACTTC.

CDR3 residues: CASSVAPQRRTNTGELFF. CDR3 in DNA: TGTGCCAGCAGCGTAGCTCCCCAGCGGAGAACGAACACCGGGGAGCTGTTTTTT. The chain uses TRBV9 and TRBJ2-2, with D possibly TRBD2 on 5 matching bases. The germline V and J ends were trimmed by 0 bases and 0 bases, with 15 bases remaining between them. Per the germline V gene, CDR1 is SGDLS and CDR2 is YYNGEE. This CDR3 region has 18 residues.

This clone was counted once. Other nucleotide sequences in the sample specify the same CDR3. The chain couples TRBV7-6 to TRBJ1-1; TRBD1 aligns across 10 bases. V lost 5 bases, J lost 7 bases, and 16 bases stayed unmatched. Germline lookup yields CDR1 SGHVS and CDR2 FNYEAQ. This CDR3 comprises 17 residues. The CDR3 DNA reads TGTGCCAGCAGCCCGGGACAGGGGTCACTACGTCTTGTTGAAGCTTTCTTT. Residues: CASSPGQGSLRLVEAFF.

The V and J genes are TRBV13 and TRBJ2-4; D is ambiguous. V was trimmed by 0 bases and J by 8 bases, leaving 8 bases between them. Germline CDR1 reads PRHDT; CDR2 reads FYEKMQ (reference sequence). This CDR3 has 13 amino acids. The CDR3 coding sequence is TGTGCCAGCAGCTTAGGCCGAAGGGACATTCAGTACTTC. The encoded protein is CASSLGRRDIQYF.

V gene TRBV4-1 combines with J gene TRBJ1-4, with a weak D call TRBD1 (5 bases). This CDR3 contains 19 residues. V lost 3 bases and J 0 bases, leaving 20 bases between the germline ends. Germline-derived CDR1 and CDR2 are MGHRA and YSYEKL. The CDR3 here is CASSHKGLGGTPTNEKLFF. The CDR3 coding sequence is TGCGCCAGCAGCCACAAAGGTTTGGGGGGAACACCAACTAATGAAAAACTGTTTTTT.

This clone came up a few times. The J gene is TRBJ1-1, the V gene TRBV6-6; D remains unclear. V shed 0 bases and J shed 7 bases, with 12 bases lying between them. CDR1 MNHNY and CDR2 SVGAGI come from the germline V gene (reference sequence). The CDR3 is 14 residues long. The chain's CDR3 is CASSYSEGSLEAFF. CDR3 coding DNA: TGTGCCAGCAGTTACTCGGAAGGGTCGCTTGAAGCTTTCTTT.

V gene TRBV4-1 combines with J gene TRBJ2-3; no definite D call. The CDR3 consists of 14 residues. Germline V gene sequence: CDR1 MGHRA, CDR2 YSYEKL. V lost 2 bases and J lost 7, with 13 bases in between. The DNA of the CDR3 is TGCGCCAGCAGCCAACCCGGACCGAGGAATACGCAGTATTTT. It codes for CASSQPGPRNTQYF.